The text below deals with one T cell receptor (beta chain). The CDR3 spans 15 residues. The junction had 8 bases not matched to a gene; V was cut back by 2 bases and J by 8 bases. The germline V gene has CDR1 LGHNA and CDR2 YSLEER. This record comes from a study of patients and donors after allogeneic stem cell transplantation. Via MiXCR, TCRdb re-called the RT-PCR reads, giving one row per CDR3 protein. The repertoire consists of about 160,000 distinct CDR3 sequences, with nearly 25% occurring once and the leading ten covering 26%. Sequenced: blood, either unsorted or a sorted T cell fraction (not recorded which). The receptor was isolated from a human donor who was either an allogeneic HSCT recipient or a stem cell or donor lymphocyte infusion donor (not recorded which). It is not recorded whose cells these are; they may come from a transplant donor. The chain combines TRBV4-3 with TRBJ1-2, with TRBD1 identical over 10 bases. CDR3 sequence (DNA): TGCGCCAGCAGCCAAACGGGACAGGGGTCTATGGGCTACACCTTC. Protein product: CASSQTGQGSMGYTF.